This T cell receptor (beta chain) was retrieved from a study of beta chain features in type 1 diabetes. Background on the study: What patients shared with healthy donors was a similar profile of age, gender and cell yields.

This clone was counted a few times. No antigen is known for it. The whole isolated RNA underwent reverse transcription, so sequencing captured expressed TCRB transcripts. This table comes from immunoSEQ multiplex PCR, and its TCRdb copy is limited to in-frame clones, with some not included. The table lists about 620,000 clones, less than 20% of them singletons. Study-wide results and limits: Compared with healthy donors, patients appeared to share more similar naive, central memory and regulatory TCRB repertoires. Short templates might get an advantage during PCR, and this would be equal in patients and controls.

One heparinised draw of blood, averaging roughly 120 mL, came from each donor. Sequencing used naive CD4+ T cells from blood. The clonotype originates from a man aged 18 to 29 in good health.

CDR3 nucleotide sequence: TGTGCCAGCAGTTCGGACAGGGAAGACATTCAGTACTTC. Translated: CASSSDREDIQYF. The chain employs TRBV7-3 and TRBJ2-4; TRBD1 aligns across 8 bases. V lost 6 bases, J lost 8 bases, and 6 bases stayed unmatched. Looked up from germline, CDR1 is SGHTA and CDR2 is FQGTGA. This CDR3 comprises 13 residues.